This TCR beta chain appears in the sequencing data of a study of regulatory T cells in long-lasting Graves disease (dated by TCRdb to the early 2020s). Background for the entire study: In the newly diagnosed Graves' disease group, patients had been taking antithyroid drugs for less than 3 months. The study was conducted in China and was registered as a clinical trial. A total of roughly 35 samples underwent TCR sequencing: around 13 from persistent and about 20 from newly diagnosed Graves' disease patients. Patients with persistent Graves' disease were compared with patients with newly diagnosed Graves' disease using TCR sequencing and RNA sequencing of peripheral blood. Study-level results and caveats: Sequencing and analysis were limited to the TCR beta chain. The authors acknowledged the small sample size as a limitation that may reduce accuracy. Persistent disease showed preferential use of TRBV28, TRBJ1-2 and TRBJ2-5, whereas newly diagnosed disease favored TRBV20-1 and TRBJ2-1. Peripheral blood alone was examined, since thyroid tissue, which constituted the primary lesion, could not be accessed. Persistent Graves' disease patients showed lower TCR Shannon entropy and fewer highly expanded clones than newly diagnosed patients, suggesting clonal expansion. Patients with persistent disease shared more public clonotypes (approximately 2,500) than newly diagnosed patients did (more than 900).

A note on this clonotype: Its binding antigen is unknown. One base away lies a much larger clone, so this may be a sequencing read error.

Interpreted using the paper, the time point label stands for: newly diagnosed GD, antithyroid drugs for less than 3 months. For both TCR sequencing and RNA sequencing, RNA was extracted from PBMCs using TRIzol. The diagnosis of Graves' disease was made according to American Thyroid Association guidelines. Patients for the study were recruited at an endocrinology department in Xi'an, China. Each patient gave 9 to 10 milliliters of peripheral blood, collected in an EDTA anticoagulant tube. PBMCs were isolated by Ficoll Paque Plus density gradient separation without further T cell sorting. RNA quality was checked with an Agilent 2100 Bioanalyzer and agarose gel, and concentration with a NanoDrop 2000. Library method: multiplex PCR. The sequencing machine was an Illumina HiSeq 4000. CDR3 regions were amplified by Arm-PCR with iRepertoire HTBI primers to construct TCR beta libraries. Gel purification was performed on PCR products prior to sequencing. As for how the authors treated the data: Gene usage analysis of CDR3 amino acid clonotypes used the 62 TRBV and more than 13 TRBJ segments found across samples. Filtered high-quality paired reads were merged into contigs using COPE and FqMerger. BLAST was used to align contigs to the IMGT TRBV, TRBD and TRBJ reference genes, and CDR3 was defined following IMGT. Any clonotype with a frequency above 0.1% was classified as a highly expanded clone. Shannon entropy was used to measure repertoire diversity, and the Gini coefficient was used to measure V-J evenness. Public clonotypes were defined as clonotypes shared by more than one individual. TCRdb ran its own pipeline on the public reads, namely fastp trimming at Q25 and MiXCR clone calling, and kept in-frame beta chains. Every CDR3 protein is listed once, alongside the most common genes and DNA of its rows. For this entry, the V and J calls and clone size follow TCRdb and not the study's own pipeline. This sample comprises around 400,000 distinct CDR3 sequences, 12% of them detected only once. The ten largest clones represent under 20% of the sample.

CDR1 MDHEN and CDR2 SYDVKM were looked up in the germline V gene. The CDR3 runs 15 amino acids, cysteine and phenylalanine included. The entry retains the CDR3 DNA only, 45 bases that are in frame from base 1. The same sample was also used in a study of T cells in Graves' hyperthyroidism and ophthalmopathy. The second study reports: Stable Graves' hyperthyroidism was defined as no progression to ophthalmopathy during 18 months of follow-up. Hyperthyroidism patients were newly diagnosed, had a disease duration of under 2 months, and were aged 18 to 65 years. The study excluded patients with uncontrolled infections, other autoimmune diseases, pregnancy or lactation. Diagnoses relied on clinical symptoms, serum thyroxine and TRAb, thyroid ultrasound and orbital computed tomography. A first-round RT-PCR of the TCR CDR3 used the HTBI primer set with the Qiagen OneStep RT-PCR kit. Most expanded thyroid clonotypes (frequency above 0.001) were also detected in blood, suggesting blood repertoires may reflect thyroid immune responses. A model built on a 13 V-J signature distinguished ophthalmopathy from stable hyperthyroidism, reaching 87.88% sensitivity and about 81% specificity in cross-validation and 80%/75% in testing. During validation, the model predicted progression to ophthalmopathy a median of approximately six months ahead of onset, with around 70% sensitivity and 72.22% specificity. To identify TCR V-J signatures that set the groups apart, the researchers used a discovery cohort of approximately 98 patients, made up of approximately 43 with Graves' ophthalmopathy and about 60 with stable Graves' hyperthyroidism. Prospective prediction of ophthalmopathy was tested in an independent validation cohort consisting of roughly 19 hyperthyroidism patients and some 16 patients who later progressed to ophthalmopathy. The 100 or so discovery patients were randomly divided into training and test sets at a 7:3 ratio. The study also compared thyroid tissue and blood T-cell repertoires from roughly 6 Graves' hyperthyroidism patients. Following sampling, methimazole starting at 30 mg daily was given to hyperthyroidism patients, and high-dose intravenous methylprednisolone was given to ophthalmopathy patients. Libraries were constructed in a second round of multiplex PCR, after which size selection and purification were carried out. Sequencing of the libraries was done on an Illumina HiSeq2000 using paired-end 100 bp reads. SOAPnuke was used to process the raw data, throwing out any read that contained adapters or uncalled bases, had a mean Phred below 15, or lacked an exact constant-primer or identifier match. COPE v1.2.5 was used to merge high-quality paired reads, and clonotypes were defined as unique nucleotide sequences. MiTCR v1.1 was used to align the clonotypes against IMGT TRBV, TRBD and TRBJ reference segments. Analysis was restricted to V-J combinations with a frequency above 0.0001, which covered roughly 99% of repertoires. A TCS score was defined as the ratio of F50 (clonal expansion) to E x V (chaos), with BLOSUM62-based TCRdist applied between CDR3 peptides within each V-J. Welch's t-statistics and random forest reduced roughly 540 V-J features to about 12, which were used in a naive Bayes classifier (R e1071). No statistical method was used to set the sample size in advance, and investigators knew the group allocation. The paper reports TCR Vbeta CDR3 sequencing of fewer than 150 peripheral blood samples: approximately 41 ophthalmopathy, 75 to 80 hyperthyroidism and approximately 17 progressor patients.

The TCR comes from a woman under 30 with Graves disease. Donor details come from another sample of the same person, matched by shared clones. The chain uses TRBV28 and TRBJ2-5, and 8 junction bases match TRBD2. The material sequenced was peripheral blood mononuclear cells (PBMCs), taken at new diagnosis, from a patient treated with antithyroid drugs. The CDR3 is CASSFWREDEEAQYF. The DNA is TGTGCCAGCAGTTTCTGGCGGGAGGACGAAGAGGCCCAGTACTTC.